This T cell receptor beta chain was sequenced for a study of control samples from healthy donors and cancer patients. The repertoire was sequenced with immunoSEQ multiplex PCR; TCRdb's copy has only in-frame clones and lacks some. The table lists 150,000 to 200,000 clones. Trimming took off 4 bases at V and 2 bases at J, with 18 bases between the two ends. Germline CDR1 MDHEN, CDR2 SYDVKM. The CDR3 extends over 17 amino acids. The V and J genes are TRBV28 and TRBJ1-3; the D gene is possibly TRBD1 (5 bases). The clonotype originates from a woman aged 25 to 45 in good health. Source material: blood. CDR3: CASSSPPGRGAGNTIYF. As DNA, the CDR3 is TGTGCCAGCAGTTCCCCCCCCGGGAGAGGGGCTGGAAACACCATATATTTT.